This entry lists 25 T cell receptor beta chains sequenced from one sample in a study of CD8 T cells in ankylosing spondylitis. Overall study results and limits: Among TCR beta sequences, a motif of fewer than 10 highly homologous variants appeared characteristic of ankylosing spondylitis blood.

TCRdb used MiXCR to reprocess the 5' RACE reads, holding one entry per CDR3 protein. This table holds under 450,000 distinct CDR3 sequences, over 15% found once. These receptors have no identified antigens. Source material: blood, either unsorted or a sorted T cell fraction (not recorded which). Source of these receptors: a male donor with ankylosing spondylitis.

The CDR3 bases are TGCAGCGTCCCCTATCCCATGCGCCAGGGGCTTTTCTGGGTAGATACGCAGTATTTT. The encoded protein is CSVPYPMRQGLFWVDTQYF. The gene calls are TRBV29-1 and TRBJ2-3, with D possibly TRBD1 on 6 matching bases. The germline CDR1 and CDR2 sequences are SQVTM and ANQGSEA. The CDR3 extends over 19 amino acids. V was cut by 6 bases and J by 5 bases, with 33 bases left in between.

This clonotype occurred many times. The CDR3 nucleotides are TGTGCCAGCAGCGTAGGACAGCCGACCGGAGATACGCAGTATTTT. The encoded protein is CASSVGQPTGDTQYF. The V call is TRBV9, the J call TRBJ2-3; D is perhaps TRBD1 (5 bases). This CDR3 has 15 amino acids. Looked up from germline, CDR1 is SGDLS and CDR2 is YYNGEE. The V end lost 0 bases, the J end lost 5 bases, and 13 bases lay between the germline ends.

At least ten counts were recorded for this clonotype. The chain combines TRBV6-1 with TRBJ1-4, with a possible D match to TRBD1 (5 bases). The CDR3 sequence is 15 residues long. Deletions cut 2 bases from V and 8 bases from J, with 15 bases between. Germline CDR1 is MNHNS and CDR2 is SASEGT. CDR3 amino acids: CASSEYWQGREKLFF. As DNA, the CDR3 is TGTGCCAGCAGTGAATATTGGCAGGGTCGCGAAAAACTGTTTTTT.

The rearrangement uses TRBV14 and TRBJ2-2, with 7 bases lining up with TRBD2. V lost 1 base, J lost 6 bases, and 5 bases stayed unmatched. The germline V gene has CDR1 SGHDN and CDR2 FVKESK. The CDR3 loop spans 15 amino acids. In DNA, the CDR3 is TGTGCCAGCAGCCAAGGAGTTCGGGGGGCCGGGGAGCTGTTTTTT. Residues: CASSQGVRGAGELFF.

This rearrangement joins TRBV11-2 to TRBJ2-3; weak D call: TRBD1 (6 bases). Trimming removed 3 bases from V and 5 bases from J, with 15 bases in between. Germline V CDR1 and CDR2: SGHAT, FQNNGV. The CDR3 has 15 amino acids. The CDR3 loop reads CASSFRGSQGDTQYF. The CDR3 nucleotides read TGTGCCAGCAGCTTCAGGGGCTCTCAGGGAGATACGCAGTATTTT.

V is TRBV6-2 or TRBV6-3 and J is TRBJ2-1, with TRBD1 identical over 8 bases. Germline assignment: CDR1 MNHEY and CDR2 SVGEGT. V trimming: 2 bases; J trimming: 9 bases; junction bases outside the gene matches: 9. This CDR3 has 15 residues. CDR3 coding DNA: TGTGCCAGCAGTTACCTGGACAGGGCCAAGGGTGAGCAGTTCTTC. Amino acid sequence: CASSYLDRAKGEQFF.

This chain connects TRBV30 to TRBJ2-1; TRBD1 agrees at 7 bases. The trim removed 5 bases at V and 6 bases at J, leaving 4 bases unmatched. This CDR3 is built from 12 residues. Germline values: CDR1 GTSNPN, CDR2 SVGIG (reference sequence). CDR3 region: CAWGGQPNEQFF. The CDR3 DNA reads TGTGCCTGGGGGGGACAGCCCAATGAGCAGTTCTTC.

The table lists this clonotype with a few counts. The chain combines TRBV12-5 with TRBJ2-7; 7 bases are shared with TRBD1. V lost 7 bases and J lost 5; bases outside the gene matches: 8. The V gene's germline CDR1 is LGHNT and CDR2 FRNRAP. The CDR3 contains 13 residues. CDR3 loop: CASAPGTDNEQYF. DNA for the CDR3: TGTGCTAGTGCCCCCGGGACAGATAACGAGCAGTACTTC.

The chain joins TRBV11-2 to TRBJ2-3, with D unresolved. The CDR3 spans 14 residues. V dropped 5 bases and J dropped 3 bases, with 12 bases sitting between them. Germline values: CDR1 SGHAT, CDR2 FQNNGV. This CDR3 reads CASSPQSITDTQYF. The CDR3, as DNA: TGTGCCAGCAGCCCCCAGAGCATAACAGATACGCAGTATTTT.

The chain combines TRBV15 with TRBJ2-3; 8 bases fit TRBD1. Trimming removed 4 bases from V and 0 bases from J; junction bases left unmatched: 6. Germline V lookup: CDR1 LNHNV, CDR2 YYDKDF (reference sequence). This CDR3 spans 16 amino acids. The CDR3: CATSTWTGSSTDTQYF. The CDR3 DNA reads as TGTGCCACCAGCACCTGGACAGGGTCTAGCACAGATACGCAGTATTTT. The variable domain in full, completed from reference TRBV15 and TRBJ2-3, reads DAMVIQNPRYQVTQFGKPVTLSCSQTLNHNVMYWYQQKSSQAPKLLFHYYDKDFNNEADTPDNFQSRRPNTSFCFLDIRSPGLGDTAMYLCATSTWTGSSTDTQYFGPGTRLTVL.

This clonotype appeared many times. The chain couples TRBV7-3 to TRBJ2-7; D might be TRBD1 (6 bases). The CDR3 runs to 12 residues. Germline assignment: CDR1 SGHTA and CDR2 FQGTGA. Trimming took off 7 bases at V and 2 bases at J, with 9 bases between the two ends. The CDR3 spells CASMDRTYEQYF. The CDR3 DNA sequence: TGTGCCAGCATGGACAGAACCTACGAGCAGTACTTC.

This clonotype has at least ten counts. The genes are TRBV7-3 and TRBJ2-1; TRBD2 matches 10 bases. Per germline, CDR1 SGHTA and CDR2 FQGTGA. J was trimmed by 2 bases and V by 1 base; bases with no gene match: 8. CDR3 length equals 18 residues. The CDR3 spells CASSLKGSSGSPYNEQFF. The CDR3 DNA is TGTGCCAGCAGCTTAAAAGGATCTAGCGGGAGCCCCTACAATGAGCAGTTCTTC.

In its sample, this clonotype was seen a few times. CDR3 loop: CASSLGQGALETQYF. The CDR3 bases are TGTGCCAGCAGTTTGGGACAGGGGGCGTTGGAGACCCAGTACTTC. V and J are TRBV12-3 or TRBV12-4 and TRBJ2-5; 12 bases line up with TRBD1. CDR3 length: 15 amino acids. V was pared by 3 bases and J by 5 bases, with 4 bases of the junction left unmatched.

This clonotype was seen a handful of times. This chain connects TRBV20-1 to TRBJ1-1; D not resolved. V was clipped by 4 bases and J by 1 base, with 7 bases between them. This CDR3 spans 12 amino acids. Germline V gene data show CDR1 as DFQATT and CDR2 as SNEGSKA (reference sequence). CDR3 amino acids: CSANTANTEAFF. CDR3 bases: TGCAGTGCTAACACAGCGAACACTGAAGCTTTCTTT.

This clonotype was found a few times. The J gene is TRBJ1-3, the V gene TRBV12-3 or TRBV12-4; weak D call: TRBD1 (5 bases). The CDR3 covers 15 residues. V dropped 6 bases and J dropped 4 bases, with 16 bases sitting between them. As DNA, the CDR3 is TGTGCCAGCAGCAGACTTGGGGGGTCGGGAAACACCATATATTTT. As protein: CASSRLGGSGNTIYF.

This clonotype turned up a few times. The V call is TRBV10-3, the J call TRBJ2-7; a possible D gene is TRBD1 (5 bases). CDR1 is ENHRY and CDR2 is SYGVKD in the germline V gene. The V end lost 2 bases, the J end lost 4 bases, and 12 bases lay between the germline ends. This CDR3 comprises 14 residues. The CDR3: CAISETGFGYEQYF. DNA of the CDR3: TGTGCCATCAGTGAGACAGGCTTCGGGTACGAGCAGTACTTC.

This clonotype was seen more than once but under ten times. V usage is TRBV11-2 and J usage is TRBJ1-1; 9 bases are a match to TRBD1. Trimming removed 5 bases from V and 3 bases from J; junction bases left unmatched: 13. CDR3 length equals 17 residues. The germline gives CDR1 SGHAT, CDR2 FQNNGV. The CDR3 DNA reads TGTGCCAGCAGCGTATCCGGGACAGGGTGGGGGTACACTGAAGCTTTCTTT. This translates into CASSVSGTGWGYTEAFF. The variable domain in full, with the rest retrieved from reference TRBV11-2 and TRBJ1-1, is EAGVAQSPRYKIIEKRQSVAFWCNPISGHATLYWYQQILGQGPKLLIQFQNNGVVDDSQLPKDRFSAERLKGVDSTLKIQPAKLEDSAVYLCASSVSGTGWGYTEAFFGQGTRLTVV.

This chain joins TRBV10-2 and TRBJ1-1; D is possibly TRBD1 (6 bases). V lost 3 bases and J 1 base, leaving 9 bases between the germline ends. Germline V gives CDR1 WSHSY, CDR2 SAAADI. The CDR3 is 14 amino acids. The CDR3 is CASSDPDRNTEAFF. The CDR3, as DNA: TGCGCCAGCAGTGACCCGGACAGGAACACTGAAGCTTTCTTT.

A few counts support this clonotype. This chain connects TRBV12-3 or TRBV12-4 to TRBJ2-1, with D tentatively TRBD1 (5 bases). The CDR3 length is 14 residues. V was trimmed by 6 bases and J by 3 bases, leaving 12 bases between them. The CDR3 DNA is TGTGCCAGCAGACCAACAGGAAACTACAATGAGCAGTTCTTC. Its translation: CASRPTGNYNEQFF.

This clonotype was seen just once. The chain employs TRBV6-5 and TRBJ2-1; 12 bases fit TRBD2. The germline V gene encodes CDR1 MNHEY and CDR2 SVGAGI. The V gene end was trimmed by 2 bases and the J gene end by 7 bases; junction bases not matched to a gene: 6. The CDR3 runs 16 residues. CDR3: CASSYKLAGGRNEQFF. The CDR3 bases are TGTGCCAGCAGTTACAAGCTAGCGGGGGGGCGTAATGAGCAGTTCTTC.

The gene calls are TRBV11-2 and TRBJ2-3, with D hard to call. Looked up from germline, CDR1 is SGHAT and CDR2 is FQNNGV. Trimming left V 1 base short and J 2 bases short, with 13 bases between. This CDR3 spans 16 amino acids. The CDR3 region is CASSLGRAGITDTQYF. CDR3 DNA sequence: TGTGCCAGCAGCTTAGGTCGGGCAGGTATCACAGATACGCAGTATTTT.

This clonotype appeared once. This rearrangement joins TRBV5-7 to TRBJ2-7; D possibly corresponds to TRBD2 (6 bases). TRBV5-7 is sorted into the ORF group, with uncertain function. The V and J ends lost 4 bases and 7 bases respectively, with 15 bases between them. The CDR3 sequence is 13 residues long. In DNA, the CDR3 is TGTGCCAGCAGCACCGGGACTTGGCGGGAGCAGTACTTC. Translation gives CASSTGTWREQYF.

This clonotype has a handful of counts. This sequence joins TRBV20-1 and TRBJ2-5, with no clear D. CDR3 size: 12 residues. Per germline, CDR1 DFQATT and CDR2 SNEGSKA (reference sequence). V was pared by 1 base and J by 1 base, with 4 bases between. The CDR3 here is CSARVAQETQYF. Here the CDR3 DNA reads TGCAGTGCTAGAGTGGCCCAAGAGACCCAGTACTTC.

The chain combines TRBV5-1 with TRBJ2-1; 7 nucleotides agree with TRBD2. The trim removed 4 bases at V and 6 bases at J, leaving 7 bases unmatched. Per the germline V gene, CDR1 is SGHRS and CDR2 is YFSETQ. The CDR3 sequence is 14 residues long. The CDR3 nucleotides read TGCGCCAGCAGCGCAACGACTAGCCTCAATGAGCAGTTCTTC. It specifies CASSATTSLNEQFF.

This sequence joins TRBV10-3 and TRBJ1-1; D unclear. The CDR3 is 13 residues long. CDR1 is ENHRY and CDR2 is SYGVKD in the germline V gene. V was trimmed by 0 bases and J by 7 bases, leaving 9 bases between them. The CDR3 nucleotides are TGTGCCATCAGTGAGTCTGACGAGATTGAAGCTTTCTTT. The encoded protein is CAISESDEIEAFF.